One and the same sample provided the 16 T cell receptor beta chains below, sequenced in a study of T cell responses to AZD1222 COVID-19 vaccine (dated by TCRdb to about 2021). The time point label, read with the paper, signifies: baseline before first vaccination. Library creation used the immunoSEQ multiplex PCR assay. This immuneACCESS table, as held by TCRdb, lists in-frame sequences with V and J called but not all clones. Of the missing ones, under half trace to an unresolved V gene in checked studies; the others have no known cause. The sample has approximately 94,000 clones on record, about 88% of them singletons. The biggest ten clones account for about 1.7% of the sample. Material: peripheral blood, obtained on day 0 of AZD1222 vaccination. The receptors were sampled from an adult in good health.

This clone was recorded once. The chain is built from TRBV6-2 or TRBV6-3 and TRBJ2-1; 9 bases agree with TRBD2. The germline gives CDR1 MNHEY, CDR2 SVGEGT. This CDR3 has 18 amino acids. The ends lost 5 bases at V and 1 base at J; junction bases unmatched: 12. CDR3 in DNA: TGTGCCAGCAGTGGGCTGATAGCGGGGGCTCGGTCCTACAATGAGCAGTTCTTC. Amino acids: CASSGLIAGARSYNEQFF.

The rearrangement uses TRBV5-8 and TRBJ2-3; D perhaps matches TRBD1 (6 bases). V was cut by 0 bases and J by 2 bases, with 10 bases left in between. The CDR3 spans 15 residues. Germline V CDR1 and CDR2: SGHTS, YDEGEE. CDR3 sequence: CASSLEGTHTDTQYF. The CDR3 coding sequence is TGTGCCAGCAGCTTGGAAGGGACACACACAGATACGCAGTATTTT.

The chain has TRBV27 and TRBJ2-7, with D perhaps TRBD1 or TRBD2 (5 bases each). Germline-derived CDR1 and CDR2 are MNHEY and SMNVEV (reference sequence). The V end was cut by 3 bases, the J end by 3 bases, with 9 bases between. This CDR3 region has 13 residues. DNA for the CDR3: TGTGCCAGCAGTTTCGGGGACCTCTACGAGCAGTACTTC. As protein: CASSFGDLYEQYF.

This clone appeared a single time. The rearrangement uses TRBV9 and TRBJ2-1; the match to TRBD2 covers 16 bases. Trimming removed 3 bases from V and 8 bases from J; junction bases left unmatched: 11. Per germline, CDR1 SGDLS and CDR2 YYNGEE. This CDR3 contains 18 residues. The CDR3 spells CASSAWGLAGGLVDEQFF. The CDR3 DNA sequence: TGTGCCAGCAGCGCGTGGGGACTAGCGGGAGGGCTTGTGGATGAGCAGTTCTTC.

In its sample, this clone was seen a few times. The CDR3 region has the DNA TGTGCCACCAAGCGGTCCCCATACAATGAGCAGTTCTTC. Amino acids: CATKRSPYNEQFF. The chain uses TRBV15 and TRBJ2-1; TRBD2 is a possible D gene (5 bases). The CDR3 runs to 13 residues. The V and J ends lost 7 bases and 4 bases respectively, with 11 bases between them. The germline CDR1 and CDR2 sequences are LNHNV and YYDKDF (reference sequence).

J is TRBJ2-3 and V is TRBV4-2, with 9 bases identical to TRBD2. Looked up from germline, CDR1 is LGHNA and CDR2 is YNFKEQ. This CDR3 contains 18 residues. With 1 base clipped from V and 3 bases from J, the junction kept 11 bases outside the gene matches. CDR3 coding DNA: TGTGCCAGCAGCCAAGGTTGGGCTAGCGGGGCGACTACAGATACGCAGTATTTT. Its protein product is CASSQGWASGATTDTQYF.

The chain uses TRBV2 and TRBJ2-3; D remains unclear. V was trimmed by 7 bases and J by 3 bases, leaving 11 bases between them. There are 13 residues in the CDR3. Germline assignment: CDR1 SNHLY and CDR2 FYNNEI. CDR3 in amino acids: CASTLRTTDTQYF. DNA of the CDR3: TGTGCCAGCACTCTCCGAACGACAGATACGCAGTATTTT.

This chain joins TRBV7-9 and TRBJ2-3, with TRBD1 matching 10 bases. Germline CDR1 SEHNR, CDR2 FQNEAQ (reference sequence). Losses at the gene ends were 4 bases for V and 3 bases for J; bases not matched to a gene: 4. The length of the CDR3 is 15 residues. The CDR3 DNA reads as TGTGCCAGCAGCTCCGGACAGGGGGAAACAGATACGCAGTATTTT. This gives the protein CASSSGQGETDTQYF.

This chain links TRBV19 with TRBJ1-1, with TRBD1 matching over 7 bases. CDR3 length: 14 residues. Germline CDR1 and CDR2: LNHDA and SQIVND (reference sequence). Trimming cost V 7 bases and J 0 bases; bases outside gene matches: 5. The CDR3 DNA follows: TGTGCCAGTATCGACAGGGCCATGAACACTGAAGCTTTCTTT. Its translation: CASIDRAMNTEAFF. Using reference TRBV19 and TRBJ1-1 for the parts outside the CDR3, the full variable domain is DGGITQSPKYLFRKEGQNVTLSCEQNLNHDAMYWYRQDPGQGLRLIYYSQIVNDFQKGDIAEGYSVSREKKESFPLTVTSAQKNPTAFYLCASIDRAMNTEAFFGQGTRLTVV.

The rearrangement links TRBV7-8 to TRBJ2-1; TRBD2 matches 7 bases. Germline CDR1 is SGHVS and CDR2 is FQNEAQ. V dropped 1 base and J dropped 4; count of bases not matched to a gene: 7. The CDR3 length is 16 residues. CDR3 nucleotide sequence: TGTGCCAGCAGCTTAGGTCGGACTAGACGATACAATGAGCAGTTCTTC. Translating it yields CASSLGRTRRYNEQFF.

This clone was seen a single time. The chain joins TRBV7-2 to TRBJ2-7; 11 positions match TRBD2. The J segment lost 3 bases and the V segment lost 5 bases, leaving 12 bases of the junction unmatched. CDR1 and CDR2 (germline): SGHTA, FQGNSA. CDR3 length: 17 residues. Written as DNA, the CDR3 is TGTGCCAGCAGCCTAGGGGTTGGGACTAGCGGTTACTACGAGCAGTACTTC. Its protein product is CASSLGVGTSGYYEQYF.

The CDR3 protein is CASSLERGGELFF. CDR3 DNA sequence: TGTGCCAGCAGCTTAGAGAGGGGCGGGGAGCTGTTTTTT. J is TRBJ2-2 and V is TRBV11-2; D could derive from TRBD1 or TRBD2 (5 bases each). V was pared by 0 bases and J by 7 bases, with 6 bases between. Germline V gene lookup returns CDR1 SGHAT and CDR2 FQNNGV. This CDR3 region has 13 residues.

V and J are TRBV2 and TRBJ2-1; D remains ambiguous. The CDR3 is 14 residues long. The germline V and J ends were trimmed by 5 bases and 4 bases, with 12 bases remaining between them. Germline V gives CDR1 SNHLY, CDR2 FYNNEI. The CDR3 DNA reads TGTGCCAGCAGTCTCCAGCTCAGGTACAATGAGCAGTTCTTC. Protein sequence: CASSLQLRYNEQFF.

The V and J genes are TRBV5-1 and TRBJ1-3; D uncertain. Trimming took 5 bases from V and 4 from J, leaving 16 bases between them. The CDR3 is 15 amino acids. Germline V gives CDR1 SGHRS, CDR2 YFSETQ. The CDR3 bases are TGCGCCAGCAGGGACGCGACGGGGTCCGGAAACACCATATATTTT. It translates to CASRDATGSGNTIYF. The whole variable domain, filled in from reference TRBV5-1 and TRBJ1-3, reads KAGVTQTPRYLIKTRGQQVTLSCSPISGHRSVSWYQQTPGQGLQFLFEYFSETQRNKGNFPGRFSGRQFSNSRSEMNVSTLELGDSALYLCASRDATGSGNTIYFGEGSWLTVV.

The chain has TRBV4-2 and TRBJ1-1, with D unclear. The V gene lost 0 bases and the J gene lost 6 bases, with 11 bases spanning the gap. CDR1 and CDR2 (germline): LGHNA, YNFKEQ. This CDR3 spans 14 amino acids. The CDR3 reads CASSQDPRVSEAFF. The CDR3 nucleotides are TGTGCCAGCAGCCAAGATCCCCGGGTCTCTGAAGCTTTCTTT.

The chain recombines TRBV29-1 with TRBJ1-1, with D perhaps matching TRBD1 (6 bases). V lost 7 bases to trimming and J lost 3 bases, with 18 bases between them. The germline gives CDR1 SQVTM, CDR2 ANQGSEA. The CDR3 has 14 residues. CDR3 loop: CSGIQGFPYTEAFF. DNA of the CDR3: TGCAGCGGTATACAGGGTTTTCCGTACACTGAAGCTTTCTTT.